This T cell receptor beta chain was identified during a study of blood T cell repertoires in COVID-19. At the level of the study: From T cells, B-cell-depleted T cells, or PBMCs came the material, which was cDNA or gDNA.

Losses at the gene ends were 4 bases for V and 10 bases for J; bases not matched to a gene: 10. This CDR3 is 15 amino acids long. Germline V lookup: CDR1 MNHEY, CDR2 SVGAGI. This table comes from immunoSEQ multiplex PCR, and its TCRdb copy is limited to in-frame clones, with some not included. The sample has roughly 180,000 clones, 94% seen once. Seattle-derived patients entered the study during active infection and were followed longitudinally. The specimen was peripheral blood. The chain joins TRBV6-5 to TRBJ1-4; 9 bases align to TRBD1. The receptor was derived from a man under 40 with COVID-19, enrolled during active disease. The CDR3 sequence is CASSSTTGGVGKLFF. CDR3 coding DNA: TGTGCCAGCAGTTCGACGACAGGGGGAGTGGGAAAACTGTTTTTT.